A selection of T cell receptor beta chains follows, all from one sample in a study of identical twins. TCRdb passed the 5' RACE reads through MiXCR, listing each CDR3 protein once. The data show a few hundred thousand distinct CDR3 sequences, 15% seen once. This sample was also put to use in a study of yellow fever vaccine responses in identical twins.

Sequencing was carried out using CD4+ T cells sorted from blood. These receptors were obtained from a young woman in good health. Each CDR3 is given with its conserved first and last residue. A D gene is named only where the DNA matches it firmly. Clone size, where shown, is once, few, many, or a class for clones that have expanded.

v_call	d_call	j_call	clone_size	cdr3_aa	cdr3_nt
TRBV15	-	TRBJ2-2	-	CATSRDLGTGELFF	TGTGCCACCAGCAGAGATCTGGGCACCGGGGAGCTGTTTTTT
TRBV11-2	-	TRBJ1-6	many	CASSLVAGSGSPLHF	TGTGCCAGCAGTCTAGTGGCCGGCTCCGGTTCACCCCTCCACTTT
TRBV20-1	-	TRBJ2-5	few	CSASSGPQETQYF	TGCAGTGCTAGTTCCGGGCCGCAAGAGACCCAGTACTTC
TRBV20-1	-	TRBJ1-5	-	CSAQTQGYQPQHF	TGCAGTGCTCAGACACAGGGATATCAGCCCCAGCATTTT
TRBV7-9	TRBD1	TRBJ2-1	-	CASSRPGTGVTGEQFF	TGTGCCAGCAGCCGACCCGGGACAGGGGTCACCGGGGAGCAGTTCTTC
TRBV7-3	-	TRBJ2-2	-	CASSSGVTGELFF	TGTGCCAGCAGCTCGGGTGTCACCGGGGAGCTGTTTTTT
TRBV3-1	TRBD1	TRBJ2-1	-	CASSQANAGRGRDEQFF	TGTGCCAGCAGCCAAGCGAATGCGGGCAGGGGGAGAGATGAGCAGTTCTTC
TRBV24-1	TRBD2	TRBJ2-1	-	CATSDPGGRGRDNEQFF	TGTGCCACCAGTGACCCCGGGGGGCGCGGGAGGGACAATGAGCAGTTCTTC
TRBV10-3	TRBD2	TRBJ2-1	-	CATLAGALQFF	TGTGCCACCCTAGCGGGAGCATTGCAGTTCTTC
TRBV12-3/TRBV12-4	-	TRBJ2-1	-	CASSLYGGQFF	TGTGCCAGCAGTTTATACGGGGGGCAGTTCTTC
TRBV20-1	-	TRBJ2-2	-	CSASLQGRSGELFF	TGCAGTGCTAGCCTACAGGGCCGATCCGGGGAGCTGTTTTTT
TRBV10-3	-	TRBJ1-2	many	CAIRRVGQSYGYTF	TGTGCCATCAGGAGGGTCGGGCAGTCCTATGGCTACACCTTC
TRBV20-1	TRBD2	TRBJ2-1	many	CSASPGGNEQFF	TGCAGTGCTAGCCCGGGGGGAAATGAGCAGTTCTTC
TRBV5-1	-	TRBJ1-1	many	CASSTGQMNTEAFF	TGCGCCAGCAGCACCGGTCAAATGAACACTGAAGCTTTCTTT
TRBV5-1	-	TRBJ2-3	-	CASSSRVLADTQYF	TGCGCCAGCAGCTCCAGGGTTCTGGCAGATACGCAGTATTTT
TRBV7-3	TRBD2	TRBJ2-1	few	CASSPKGTNSRNEQFF	TGTGCCAGCAGCCCCAAAGGGACTAATAGTAGGAATGAGCAGTTCTTC
TRBV20-1	TRBD2	TRBJ2-1	-	CSASGGGTSGSNEQFF	TGCAGTGCTTCCGGAGGGGGGACTAGCGGGAGTAATGAGCAGTTCTTC
TRBV12-3/TRBV12-4	TRBD1	TRBJ1-1	-	CASRTSNRGWNTEAFF	TGTGCCAGCAGAACATCAAACAGGGGCTGGAACACTGAAGCTTTCTTT
TRBV20-1	TRBD1	TRBJ2-5	few	CSAPGQPSETQYF	TGCAGCGCCCCGGGACAGCCGTCGGAGACCCAGTACTTC
TRBV7-9	-	TRBJ2-7	few	CASSPESKAYEQYF	TGTGCCAGCAGCCCAGAATCCAAAGCCTACGAGCAGTACTTC
TRBV5-1	-	TRBJ2-1	-	CASSLGDLNNEQFF	TGCGCCAGCAGCTTGGGTGACTTAAACAATGAGCAGTTCTTC
TRBV5-1	TRBD2	TRBJ2-1	-	CASSPGGAGGPDEQFF	TGCGCCAGCAGCCCAGGTGGAGCGGGGGGGCCCGATGAGCAGTTCTTC
TRBV20-1	-	TRBJ2-5	-	CSAGLSGWETQYF	TGCAGTGCTGGACTGTCAGGGTGGGAGACCCAGTACTTC
TRBV12-3/TRBV12-4	-	TRBJ1-5	-	CASSPALQPQHF	TGTGCCAGCAGCCCGGCACTCCAGCCCCAGCATTTT
TRBV20-1	-	TRBJ2-1	few	CSALGLYNEQFF	TGCAGTGCGCTCGGGCTGTACAATGAGCAGTTCTTC
TRBV2	-	TRBJ1-5	-	CASTKDSNQPQHF	TGTGCCAGCACCAAGGATAGCAATCAGCCCCAGCATTTT
TRBV7-2	-	TRBJ1-5	many	CASSLGRGGGGNQPQHF	TGTGCCAGCAGCTTAGGAAGGGGCGGGGGTGGCAATCAGCCCCAGCATTTT
TRBV2	-	TRBJ2-2	few	CASSGEGGPDTGELFF	TGTGCCAGCAGTGGGGAAGGGGGACCCGACACCGGGGAGCTGTTTTTT
TRBV3-1	TRBD2	TRBJ2-1	few	CASSQNAGGTNEQFF	TGTGCCAGCAGCCAAAACGCGGGGGGGACCAATGAGCAGTTCTTC
TRBV3-1	-	TRBJ1-4	-	CASRGEFATNEKLFF	TGTGCCAGCAGGGGTGAGTTTGCAACTAATGAAAAACTGTTTTTT
TRBV7-9	TRBD2	TRBJ2-3	few	CASSPAGGGPGPQYF	TGTGCCAGCAGCCCCGCGGGGGGCGGTCCGGGTCCGCAGTATTTT
TRBV25-1	-	TRBJ2-1	-	CASSDVRGGDRAFNEQFF	TGTGCCAGCAGTGATGTACGCGGGGGGGACAGGGCCTTCAATGAGCAGTTCTTC
TRBV5-1	TRBD1	TRBJ2-1	-	CASSLVPTGNNEQFF	TGCGCCAGCAGCTTGGTTCCGACAGGGAACAATGAGCAGTTCTTC
TRBV10-2	TRBD2	TRBJ2-1	-	CASSESSSGRAYEQFF	TGCGCCAGCAGTGAGTCTTCTAGCGGGAGGGCGTATGAGCAGTTCTTC
TRBV11-2	-	TRBJ2-2	-	CASSPLTGITAGELFF	TGTGCCAGCAGCCCGTTAACCGGGATTACCGCCGGGGAGCTGTTTTTT
TRBV12-3/TRBV12-4	-	TRBJ1-5	once	CASSLTVSGPQHF	TGTGCCAGCAGTCTGACCGTCTCTGGGCCCCAGCATTTT
TRBV20-1	TRBD2	TRBJ2-6	-	CSAREPGGNSGANVLTF	TGCAGTGCTAGAGAACCGGGGGGAAACTCTGGGGCCAACGTCCTGACTTTC
TRBV10-3	-	TRBJ1-2	few	CAISELAYGYTF	TGTGCCATCAGTGAGTTAGCCTATGGCTACACCTTC
TRBV5-1	-	TRBJ2-3	-	CASNKADTQYF	TGCGCCAGCAACAAGGCAGATACGCAGTATTTT
TRBV28	TRBD1	TRBJ2-5	few	CASSPGTGIWETQYF	TGTGCCAGCAGTCCCGGGACAGGGATATGGGAGACCCAGTACTTC
TRBV5-1	-	TRBJ2-1	few	CASSYQQREQFF	TGCGCCAGCAGCTACCAACAACGGGAGCAGTTCTTC
TRBV6-1	TRBD2	TRBJ2-7	-	CASRAGGKNEQYF	TGTGCCAGTCGAGCGGGAGGAAAAAACGAGCAGTACTTC
TRBV12-3/TRBV12-4	TRBD1	TRBJ2-1	few	CASSSRTGGAGEQFF	TGTGCCAGCAGTTCACGGACAGGGGGCGCAGGTGAGCAGTTCTTC
TRBV7-9	-	TRBJ2-1	many	CASSLAGGNNEQFF	TGTGCCAGCAGCTTAGCGGGGGGAAACAATGAGCAGTTCTTC
TRBV20-1	-	TRBJ1-1	-	CSASLGTLNTEAFF	TGCAGTGCTAGTCTCGGGACATTGAACACTGAAGCTTTCTTT
TRBV10-3	-	TRBJ2-6	few	CAIALLSSGANVLTF	TGTGCCATCGCACTCTTGAGCTCTGGGGCCAACGTCCTGACTTTC
TRBV5-6	-	TRBJ2-1	-	CASSFAPKAPRYNEQFF	TGTGCCAGCAGCTTTGCTCCCAAGGCGCCTCGCTACAATGAGCAGTTCTTC
TRBV20-1	TRBD2	TRBJ2-1	-	CSARVTGTSVNNEQFF	TGCAGTGCTAGAGTAACCGGGACTAGCGTAAACAATGAGCAGTTCTTC
TRBV12-3/TRBV12-4	-	TRBJ2-2	few	CASSLAGLITGELFF	TGTGCCAGCAGTTTAGCCGGACTGATCACCGGGGAGCTGTTTTTT
TRBV5-1	TRBD1	TRBJ2-7	-	CASSLDRGLNEQYF	TGCGCCAGCAGCTTGGACAGGGGGCTCAACGAGCAGTACTTC
TRBV2	TRBD1	TRBJ1-2	-	CARSPLRPGQGPQNNGYTF	TGTGCCCGCAGCCCCCTCCGGCCGGGACAGGGCCCACAAAATAATGGCTACACCTTC
TRBV20-1	TRBD2	TRBJ2-3	few	CSARDTPHGLAAYTDTQYF	TGCAGTGCTAGAGATACCCCTCACGGGCTAGCGGCCTACACAGATACGCAGTATTTT
TRBV25-1	-	TRBJ1-1	few	CASNHMNTEAFF	TGTGCCAGCAATCACATGAACACTGAAGCTTTCTTT
TRBV7-2	-	TRBJ1-1	many	CASSLLVPGSEAFF	TGTGCCAGCAGCTTATTGGTGCCGGGCAGTGAAGCTTTCTTT
TRBV20-1	TRBD2	TRBJ2-3	-	CSARVGSGRTDTQYF	TGCAGTGCTAGAGTGGGTAGCGGGAGGACAGATACGCAGTATTTT
TRBV4-1	-	TRBJ1-1	-	CASSPGQFQMSFTEAFF	TGCGCCAGCAGCCCCGGACAGTTCCAAATGAGTTTTACTGAAGCTTTCTTT
TRBV2	-	TRBJ2-2	-	CASSETQVGTGELFF	TGTGCCAGCAGTGAAACGCAGGTCGGCACCGGGGAGCTGTTTTTT
TRBV4-1	TRBD1	TRBJ1-1	-	CASRKQGAKVPEAFF	TGCGCCAGCCGCAAACAGGGGGCGAAGGTCCCTGAAGCTTTCTTT
TRBV25-1	-	TRBJ1-6	few	CASSFEGSPLHF	TGTGCCAGCAGCTTTGAGGGGTCACCCCTCCACTTT